The entry that follows covers one T cell receptor (beta chain) sequence. This sample is part of a study of T cell responses to AZD1222 COVID-19 vaccine. The CDR3 has 15 amino acids. Germline CDR1 reads MDHEN; CDR2 reads SYDVKM. Trimming at V came to 6 bases and at J to 2 bases, leaving 4 bases not matched to a gene. Profiled with immunoSEQ multiplex PCR; TCRdb holds only in-frame clones, not every one. This table holds 57,000 or so clones, 75% to 90% found once. The rearrangement links TRBV28 to TRBJ1-5; TRBD1 matches at 10 bases. The sample here was peripheral blood, taken on day 0 of MenACWY control vaccination. The origin of this receptor is an adult in good health. Here the CDR3 reads CASRRTGGGNQPQHF. DNA of the CDR3: TGTGCCAGCAGAAGGACAGGGGGTGGCAATCAGCCCCAGCATTTT.